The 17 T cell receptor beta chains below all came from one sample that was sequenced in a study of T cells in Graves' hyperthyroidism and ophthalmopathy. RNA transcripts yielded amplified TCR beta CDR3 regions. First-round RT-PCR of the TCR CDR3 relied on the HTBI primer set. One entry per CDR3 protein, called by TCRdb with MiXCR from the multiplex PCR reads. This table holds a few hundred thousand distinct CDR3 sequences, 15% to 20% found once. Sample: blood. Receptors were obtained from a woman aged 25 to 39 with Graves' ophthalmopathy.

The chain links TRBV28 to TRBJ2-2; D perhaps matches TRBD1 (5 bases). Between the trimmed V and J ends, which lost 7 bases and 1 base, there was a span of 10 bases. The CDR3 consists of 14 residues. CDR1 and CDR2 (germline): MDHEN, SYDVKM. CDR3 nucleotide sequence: TGTGCCAGCACCTTTGGACAGAACACCGGGGAGCTGTTTTTT. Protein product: CASTFGQNTGELFF.

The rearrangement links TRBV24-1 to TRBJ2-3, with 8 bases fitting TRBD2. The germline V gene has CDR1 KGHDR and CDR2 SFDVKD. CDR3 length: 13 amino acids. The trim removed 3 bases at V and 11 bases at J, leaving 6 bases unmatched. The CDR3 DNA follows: TGTGCCACCAGTGATACCCGAGCGGGAGAGCAGTATTTT. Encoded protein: CATSDTRAGEQYF.

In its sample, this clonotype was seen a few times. CDR3 sequence (DNA): TGTGCCAGCAGAGACACCGCCTACGAGCAGTACTTC. Amino acid sequence: CASRDTAYEQYF. The genes are TRBV6-2 or TRBV6-3 and TRBJ2-7; no firm D call. V was pared by 6 bases and J by 2 bases, with 8 bases between. The CDR3 spans 12 residues. CDR1 MNHEY and CDR2 SVGEGT come from the germline V gene.

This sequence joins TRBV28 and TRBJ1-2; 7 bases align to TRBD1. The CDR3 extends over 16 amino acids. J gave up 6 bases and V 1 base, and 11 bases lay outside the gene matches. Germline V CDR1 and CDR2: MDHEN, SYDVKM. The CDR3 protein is CASSLSGLQGKDGYTF. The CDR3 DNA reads TGTGCCAGCAGTTTATCCGGCCTACAGGGGAAGGATGGCTACACCTTC.

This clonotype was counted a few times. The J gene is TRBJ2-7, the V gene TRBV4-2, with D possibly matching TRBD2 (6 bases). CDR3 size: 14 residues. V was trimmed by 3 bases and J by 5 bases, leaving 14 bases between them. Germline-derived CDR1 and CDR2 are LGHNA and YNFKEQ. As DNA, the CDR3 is TGTGCCAGCAGCCAGGTATCTAGCGCCCACGAGCAGTACTTC. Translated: CASSQVSSAHEQYF.

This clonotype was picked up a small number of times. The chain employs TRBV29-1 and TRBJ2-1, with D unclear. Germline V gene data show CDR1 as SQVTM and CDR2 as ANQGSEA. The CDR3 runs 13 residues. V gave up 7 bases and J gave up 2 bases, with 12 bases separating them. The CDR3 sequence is CSAGFLAYNEQFF. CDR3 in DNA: TGCAGCGCAGGATTTTTGGCCTACAATGAGCAGTTCTTC.

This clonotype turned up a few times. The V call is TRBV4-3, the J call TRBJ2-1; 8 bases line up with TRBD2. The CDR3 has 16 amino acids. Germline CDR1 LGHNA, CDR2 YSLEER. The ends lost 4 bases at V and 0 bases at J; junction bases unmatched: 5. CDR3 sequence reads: CASSRLAGGSYNEQFF. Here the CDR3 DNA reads TGCGCCAGCAGCCGGCTAGCGGGTGGCTCCTACAATGAGCAGTTCTTC.

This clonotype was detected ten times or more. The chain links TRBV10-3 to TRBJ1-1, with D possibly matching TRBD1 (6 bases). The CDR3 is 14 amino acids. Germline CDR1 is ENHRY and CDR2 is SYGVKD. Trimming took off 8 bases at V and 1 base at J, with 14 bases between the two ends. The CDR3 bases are TGTGCCATCGGAACCGGGACAAGGAACACTGAAGCTTTCTTT. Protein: CAIGTGTRNTEAFF.

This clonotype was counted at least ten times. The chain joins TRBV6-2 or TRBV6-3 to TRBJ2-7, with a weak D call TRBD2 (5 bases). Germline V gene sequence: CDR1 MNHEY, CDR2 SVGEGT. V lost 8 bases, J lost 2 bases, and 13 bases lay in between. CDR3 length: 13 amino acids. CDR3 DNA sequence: TGTGCCAGCCTCGGGGATATAACCTACGAGCAGTACTTC. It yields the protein CASLGDITYEQYF.

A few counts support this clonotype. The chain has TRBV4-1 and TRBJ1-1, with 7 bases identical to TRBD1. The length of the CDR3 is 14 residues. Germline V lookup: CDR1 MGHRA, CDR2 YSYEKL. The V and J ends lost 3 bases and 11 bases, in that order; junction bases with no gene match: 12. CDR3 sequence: CASSQSDREESAFF. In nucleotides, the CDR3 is TGCGCCAGCAGCCAGAGTGACAGGGAGGAATCGGCTTTCTTT.

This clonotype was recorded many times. The CDR3 region has the DNA TGTGCCAGCAGTTCCTTTAAGGGACAGACCCTAAATCAGCCCCAGCATTTT. Its protein is CASSSFKGQTLNQPQHF. The chain is built from TRBV28 and TRBJ1-5; 7 nucleotides align to TRBD1. The CDR3 is made up of 17 amino acids. Trimming cost V 4 bases and J 4 bases; bases outside gene matches: 13. Germline V gene data show CDR1 as MDHEN and CDR2 as SYDVKM.

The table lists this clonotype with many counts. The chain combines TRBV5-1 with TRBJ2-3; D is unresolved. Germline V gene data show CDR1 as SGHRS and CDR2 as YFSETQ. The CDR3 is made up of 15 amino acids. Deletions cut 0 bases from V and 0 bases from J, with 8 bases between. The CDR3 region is CASSLGLGSTDTQYF. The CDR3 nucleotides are TGCGCCAGCAGCTTGGGTCTGGGGAGCACAGATACGCAGTATTTT.

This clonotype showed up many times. CDR3: CASTPSGISTDTQYF. CDR3 DNA sequence: TGTGCCAGCACTCCTAGCGGGATAAGCACAGATACGCAGTATTTT. The chain links TRBV28 to TRBJ2-3; 9 bases line up with TRBD2. J gave up 0 bases and V 7 bases, and 5 bases lay outside the gene matches. Germline CDR1 MDHEN, CDR2 SYDVKM. The CDR3 sequence is 15 residues long.

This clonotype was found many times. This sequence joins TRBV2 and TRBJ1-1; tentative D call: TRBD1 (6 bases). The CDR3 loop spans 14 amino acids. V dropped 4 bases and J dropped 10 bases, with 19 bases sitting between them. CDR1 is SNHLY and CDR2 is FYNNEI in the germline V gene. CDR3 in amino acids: CASSADRITPGAFF. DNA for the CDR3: TGTGCCAGCAGTGCCGACAGGATCACCCCAGGAGCTTTCTTT.

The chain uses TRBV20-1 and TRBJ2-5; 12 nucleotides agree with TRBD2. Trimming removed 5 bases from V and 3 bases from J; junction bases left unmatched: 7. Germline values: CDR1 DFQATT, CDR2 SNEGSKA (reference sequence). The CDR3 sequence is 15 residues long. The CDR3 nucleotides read TGCAGTGCTCCCGGACTAGCGGGATTTAAAGAGACCCAGTACTTC. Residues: CSAPGLAGFKETQYF.

The CDR3 coding sequence is TGTGCCAGCAGCGTAGAAGGCAGCGCGACTTACGAGCAGTACTTC. Residues: CASSVEGSATYEQYF. The V and J genes are TRBV9 and TRBJ2-7; D unclear. Trimming left V 0 bases short and J 4 bases short, with 14 bases between. CDR1 is SGDLS and CDR2 is YYNGEE in the germline V gene. The CDR3 has 15 residues.

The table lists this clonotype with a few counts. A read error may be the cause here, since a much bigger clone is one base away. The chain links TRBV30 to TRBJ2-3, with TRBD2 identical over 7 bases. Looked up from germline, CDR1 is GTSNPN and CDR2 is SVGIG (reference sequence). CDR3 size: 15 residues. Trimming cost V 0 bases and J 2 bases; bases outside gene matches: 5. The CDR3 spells CAWSVRGLHTDTQYF. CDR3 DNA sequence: TGTGCCTGGAGTGTTAGGGGACTACACACAGATACGCAGTATTTT. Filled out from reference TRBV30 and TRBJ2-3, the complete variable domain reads SQTIHQWPATLVQPVGSPLSLECTVEGTSNPNLYWYRQAAGRGLQLLFYSVGIGQISSEVPQNLSASRPQDRQFILSSKKLLLSDSGFYLCAWSVRGLHTDTQYFGPGTRLTVL.